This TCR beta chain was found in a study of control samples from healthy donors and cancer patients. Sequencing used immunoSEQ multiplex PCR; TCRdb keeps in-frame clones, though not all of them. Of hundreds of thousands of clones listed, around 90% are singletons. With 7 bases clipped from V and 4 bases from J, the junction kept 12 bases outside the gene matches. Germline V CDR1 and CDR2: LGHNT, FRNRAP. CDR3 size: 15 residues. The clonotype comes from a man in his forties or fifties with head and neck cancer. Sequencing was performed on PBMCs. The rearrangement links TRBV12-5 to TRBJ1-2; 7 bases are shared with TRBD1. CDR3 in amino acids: CASAPGTVSGYGYTF. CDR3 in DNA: TGTGCTAGTGCCCCCGGGACAGTTTCCGGCTATGGCTACACCTTC.